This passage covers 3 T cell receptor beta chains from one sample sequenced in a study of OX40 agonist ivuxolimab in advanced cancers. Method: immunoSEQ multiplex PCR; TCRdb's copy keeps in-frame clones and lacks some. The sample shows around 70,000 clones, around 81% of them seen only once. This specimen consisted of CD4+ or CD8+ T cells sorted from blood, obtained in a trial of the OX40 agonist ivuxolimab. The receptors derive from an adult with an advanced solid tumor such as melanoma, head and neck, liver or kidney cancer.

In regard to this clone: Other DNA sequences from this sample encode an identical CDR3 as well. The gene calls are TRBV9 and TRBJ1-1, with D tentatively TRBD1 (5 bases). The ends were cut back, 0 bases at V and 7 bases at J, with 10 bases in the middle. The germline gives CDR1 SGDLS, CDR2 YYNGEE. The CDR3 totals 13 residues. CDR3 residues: CASSVGRGGEAFF. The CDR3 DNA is TGTGCCAGCAGCGTAGGTCGGGGGGGTGAAGCTTTCTTT. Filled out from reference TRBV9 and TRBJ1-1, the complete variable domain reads DSGVTQTPKHLITATGQRVTLRCSPRSGDLSVYWYQQSLDQGLQFLIQYYNGEERAKGNILERFSAQQFPDLHSELNLSSLELGDSALYFCASSVGRGGEAFFGQGTRLTVV.

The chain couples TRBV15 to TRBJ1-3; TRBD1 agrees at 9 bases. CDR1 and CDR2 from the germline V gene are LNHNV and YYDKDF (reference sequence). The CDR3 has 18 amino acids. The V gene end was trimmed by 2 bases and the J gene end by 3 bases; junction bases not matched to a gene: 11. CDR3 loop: CATSRLGIGTGNGNTIYF. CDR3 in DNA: TGTGCCACCAGCAGATTGGGGATCGGGACAGGGAATGGAAACACCATATATTTT.

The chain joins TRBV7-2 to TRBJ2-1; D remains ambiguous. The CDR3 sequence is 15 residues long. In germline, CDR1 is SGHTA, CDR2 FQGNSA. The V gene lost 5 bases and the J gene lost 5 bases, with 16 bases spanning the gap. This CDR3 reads CASSLRTVDDNEQFF. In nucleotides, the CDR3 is TGTGCCAGCAGCCTTCGAACAGTAGACGACAATGAGCAGTTCTTC.